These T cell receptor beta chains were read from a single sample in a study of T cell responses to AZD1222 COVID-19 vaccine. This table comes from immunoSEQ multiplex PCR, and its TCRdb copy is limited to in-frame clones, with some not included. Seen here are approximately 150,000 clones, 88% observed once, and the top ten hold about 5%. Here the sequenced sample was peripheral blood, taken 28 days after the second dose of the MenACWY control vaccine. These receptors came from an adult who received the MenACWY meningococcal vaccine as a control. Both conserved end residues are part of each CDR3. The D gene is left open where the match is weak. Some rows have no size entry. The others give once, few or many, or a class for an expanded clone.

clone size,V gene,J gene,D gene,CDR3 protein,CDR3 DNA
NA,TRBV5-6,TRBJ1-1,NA,CASSLAGDTEAFF,TGTGCCAGCAGCTTAGCAGGGGACACTGAAGCTTTCTTT
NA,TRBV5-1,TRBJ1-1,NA,CASSSKKPGGRHTEAFF,TGCGCCAGCAGCTCCAAGAAGCCCGGGGGCCGGCACACTGAAGCTTTCTTT
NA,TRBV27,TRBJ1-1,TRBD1,CASGQGAWTEAFF,TGTGCCAGCGGACAGGGGGCTTGGACTGAAGCTTTCTTT
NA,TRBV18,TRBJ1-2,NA,CASSPPGPMYSYTF,TGTGCCAGCTCACCACCGGGTCCGATGTATAGCTACACCTTC
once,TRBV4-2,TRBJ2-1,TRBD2,CASSPQREGYNEQFF,TGTGCCAGCAGCCCCCAGCGGGAGGGGTACAATGAGCAGTTCTTC
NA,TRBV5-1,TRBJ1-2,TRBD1,CASSLAGGDPYTF,TGCGCCAGCAGCTTGGCAGGGGGCGACCCCTACACCTTC
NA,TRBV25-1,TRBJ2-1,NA,CASSEYAGLATVNEQFF,TGTGCCAGCAGTGAATATGCGGGGCTAGCAACGGTCAATGAGCAGTTCTTC
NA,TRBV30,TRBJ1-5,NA,CAWSVSSLEPQHF,TGTGCCTGGAGTGTATCATCCCTAGAGCCCCAGCATTTT
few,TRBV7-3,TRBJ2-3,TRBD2,CASSRLAGDRDTQYF,TGTGCCAGCAGCCGACTAGCGGGGGACCGAGATACGCAGTATTTT
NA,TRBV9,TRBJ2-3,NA,CASSASTDTQYF,TGTGCCAGCAGCGCGTCTACTGATACGCAGTATTTT
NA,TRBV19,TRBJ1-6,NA,CASSLAAYNSPLHF,TGTGCCAGTAGTTTGGCCGCCTATAATTCACCCCTCCACTTT
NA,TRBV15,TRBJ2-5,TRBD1,CATSRGRGRETQYF,TGTGCCACCAGCAGGGGCAGGGGGCGGGAGACCCAGTACTTC
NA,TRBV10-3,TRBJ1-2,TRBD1,CAILGQGLGGYTF,TGTGCCATACTGGGACAGGGGCTTGGGGGCTACACCTTC
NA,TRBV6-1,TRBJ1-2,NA,CASSEARQGLYGYTF,TGTGCCAGCAGTGAAGCGAGGCAGGGACTCTATGGCTACACCTTC
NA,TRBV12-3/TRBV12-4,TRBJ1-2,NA,CASSLRGGYTF,TGTGCCAGCAGTTTACGTGGTGGCTACACCTTC
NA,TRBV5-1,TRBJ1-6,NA,CASSSTGSSYNSPLHF,TGCGCCAGCAGCTCCACAGGAAGCTCCTATAATTCACCCCTCCACTTT
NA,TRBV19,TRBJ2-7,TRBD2,CASSILAGRAYEQYF,TGTGCCAGTAGTATATTAGCGGGGAGAGCCTACGAGCAGTACTTC
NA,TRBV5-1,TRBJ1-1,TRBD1,CASSPGTVESEAFF,TGCGCCAGCAGCCCGGGGACAGTCGAGTCTGAAGCTTTCTTT
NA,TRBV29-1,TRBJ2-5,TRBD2,CSVGLAVQETQYF,TGCAGCGTGGGACTAGCGGTACAAGAGACCCAGTACTTC
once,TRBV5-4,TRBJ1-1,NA,CASRGDIPNTEAFF,TGTGCCAGCAGGGGGGACATCCCGAACACTGAAGCTTTCTTT
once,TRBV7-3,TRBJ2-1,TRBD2,CASSPALAGEFNEQFF,TGTGCCAGCAGCCCGGCGCTAGCGGGAGAGTTTAATGAGCAGTTCTTC
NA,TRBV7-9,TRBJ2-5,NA,CASSSPPGRETQYF,TGTGCCAGCAGTTCCCCTCCAGGGAGGGAGACCCAGTACTTC
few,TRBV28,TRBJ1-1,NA,CASSRNSFEAFF,TGTGCCAGCAGTCGGAACTCCTTCGAAGCTTTCTTT
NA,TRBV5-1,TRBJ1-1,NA,CASSLGLNTEAFF,TGCGCCAGCAGCTTGGGGTTGAACACTGAAGCTTTCTTT
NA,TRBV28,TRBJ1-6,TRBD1,CASSLQTGLGSPLHF,TGTGCCAGCAGTTTACAGACAGGGTTGGGTTCACCCCTCCACTTT
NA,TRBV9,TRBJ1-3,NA,CASSVGSGNTIYF,TGTGCCAGCAGCGTAGGGTCCGGAAACACCATATATTTT
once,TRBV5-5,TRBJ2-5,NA,CASSLDSPETQYF,TGTGCCAGCAGCTTGGACAGTCCAGAGACCCAGTACTTC
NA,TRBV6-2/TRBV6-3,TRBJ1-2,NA,CASSYSIDGDTTYGYTF,TGTGCCAGCAGTTACTCAATCGACGGGGATACGACCTATGGCTACACCTTC
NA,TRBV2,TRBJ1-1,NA,CASSVRGTEAFF,TGTGCCAGCAGTGTTCGGGGAACTGAAGCTTTCTTT
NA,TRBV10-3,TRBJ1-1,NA,CAISDTSDGPEAFF,TGTGCCATCAGTGATACGTCCGACGGCCCTGAAGCTTTCTTT
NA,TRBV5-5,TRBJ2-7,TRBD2,CASSWTSGITAYEQYF,TGTGCCAGCAGCTGGACTAGCGGCATTACCGCCTACGAGCAGTACTTC
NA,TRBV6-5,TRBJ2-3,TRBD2,CASRGDTDTQYF,TGTGCCAGCCGGGGGGACACAGATACGCAGTATTTT
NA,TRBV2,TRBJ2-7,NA,CASTGDRYEQYF,TGTGCCAGCACCGGGGACCGCTACGAGCAGTACTTC
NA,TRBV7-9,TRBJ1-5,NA,CASSSLWADGSNQPQHF,TGTGCCAGCAGCTCCCTTTGGGCGGACGGGAGCAATCAGCCCCAGCATTTT
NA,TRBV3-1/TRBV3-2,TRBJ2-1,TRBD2,CASSQDLAGESPEQFF,TGTGCCAGCAGCCAAGACTTGGCGGGGGAGTCCCCGGAGCAGTTCTTC
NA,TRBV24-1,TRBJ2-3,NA,CATSDAGWGTDTQYF,TGTGCCACCAGTGATGCGGGATGGGGCACAGATACGCAGTATTTT
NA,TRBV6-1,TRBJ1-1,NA,CASSEVVGRNTEAFF,TGTGCCAGCAGTGAAGTCGTAGGACGGAACACTGAAGCTTTCTTT
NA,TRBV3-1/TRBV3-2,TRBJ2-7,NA,CASSQVSSAAEQYF,TGTGCCAGCAGCCAAGTAAGTTCTGCTGCCGAGCAGTACTTC
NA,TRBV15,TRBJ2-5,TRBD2,CATSRERALAGVTQYF,TGTGCCACCAGCAGAGAGAGGGCCCTAGCGGGAGTCACCCAGTACTTC
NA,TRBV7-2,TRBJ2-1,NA,CASSFTREQFF,TGTGCCAGCAGCTTTACCCGTGAGCAGTTCTTC
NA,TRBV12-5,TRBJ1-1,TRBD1,CASGLVSRGQTEAFF,TGTGCTAGTGGTTTGGTATCCAGGGGGCAGACTGAAGCTTTCTTT